Given below is one T cell receptor (beta chain) in context. Its target antigen remains unknown. No much larger clone is present one base from it, and per-base qualities are unavailable. This sample is drawn from a study of blood T cell repertoires in COVID-19 (dated by TCRdb to 2019 to 2021). With regard to the full study: The collaborator samples originated in the United States, Italy and Spain and spanned the acute and convalescent phases of COVID-19. A de-identified subject ID, COVID-19 status, age in years and sex were almost always included in the sample metadata. Where available, HLA class I and class II types were obtained from metadata supplied by the sample provider rather than from assay-based typing. The repertoires were released in a freely available public database meant as a resource for research on the immune response to SARS-CoV-2. Subjects who had been exposed to COVID-19, were actively infected with it, or had recovered from it provided the deeply sampled blood TCRbeta repertoires that made up the dataset. The prospective study material was composed of cDNA or gDNA derived from T cells, B-cell-depleted T cells, or PBMCs. Samples were obtained from the ongoing ImmuneRACE study (first 160 participants) and from about 1,300 subjects provided by 6 global collaborators. Here is what the overall study found, with its caveats: The quantity of clinical and demographic metadata differed by source and by participant and was supplied without curation.

The immunoSEQ Assay, a bias-controlled multiplex PCR, was used to amplify TCRbeta CDR3 regions from genomic DNA. The study's processing was this. Within the assay, amplification of reference gene primers was used to estimate how many nucleated cells each sample contained. Sequence reads were collapsed and filtered to measure the absolute abundance of every unique TCRbeta CDR3 rearrangement. Productive Simpson clonality was computed per sample as the square root of Simpson's diversity index over productive rearrangements. The source is immuneACCESS, and TCRdb retained only in-frame sequences with V and J called. Part of the clones is not carried over; for the studies checked, unresolved V genes explain less than half of this, and the remainder is unexplained. Clone size and the V and J calls come from that table; the DNA yielded D and trimming. For this sample the table gives 120,000 to 150,000 clones, of which about 90% were detected only once. Clones ranked in the top ten supply 2.3% of the sample.

The collaborating institutions used their own protocols to collect whole blood in K2EDTA tubes. For TCRbeta analysis, collaborator samples were shipped as frozen whole blood, as isolated PBMCs, or as DNA extracted from either sample type. The germline V gene provides CDR1 SGHRS and CDR2 YFSETQ. The CDR3 sequence holds 17 residues, the cysteine and phenylalanine included. The read is trimmed to its CDR3 DNA, 51 bases read in frame from base 1. V loses 0 bases at its end and J loses 8 bases; junction bases beyond the gene matches: 5. This sequence was found in a human donor in a cohort sampled during active COVID-19. Sequencing input: peripheral blood. The chain couples TRBV5-1 to TRBJ2-1; 16 bases in between match TRBD2. The CDR3 region: CASSLASGLAGGDEQFF. The base sequence is TGCGCCAGCAGCTTGGCGTCGGGACTAGCGGGAGGGGATGAGCAGTTCTTC.